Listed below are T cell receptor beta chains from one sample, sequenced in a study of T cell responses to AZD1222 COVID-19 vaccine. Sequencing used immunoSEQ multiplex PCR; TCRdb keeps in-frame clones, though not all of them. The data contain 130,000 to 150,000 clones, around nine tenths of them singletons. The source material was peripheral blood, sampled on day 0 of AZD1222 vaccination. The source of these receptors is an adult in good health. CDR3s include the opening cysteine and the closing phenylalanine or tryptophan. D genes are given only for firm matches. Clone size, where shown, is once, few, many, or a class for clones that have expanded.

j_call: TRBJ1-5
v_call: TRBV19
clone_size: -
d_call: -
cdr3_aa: CASTYERGYSNQPQHF
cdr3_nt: TGTGCCAGTACTTACGAACGGGGGTATAGCAATCAGCCCCAGCATTTT

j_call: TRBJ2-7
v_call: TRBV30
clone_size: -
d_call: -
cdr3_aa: CAWREAGLGYEQYF
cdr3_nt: TGTGCCTGGAGGGAAGCAGGGTTGGGGTACGAGCAGTACTTC

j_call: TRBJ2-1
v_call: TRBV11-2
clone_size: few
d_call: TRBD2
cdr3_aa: CASSRTSGSYNEQFF
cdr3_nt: TGTGCCAGCAGCAGAACTAGCGGGTCCTACAATGAGCAGTTCTTC

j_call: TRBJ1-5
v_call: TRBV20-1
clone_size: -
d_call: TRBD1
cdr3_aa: CSASRQGDWEPQHF
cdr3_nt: TGCAGTGCTAGTAGACAGGGCGATTGGGAGCCCCAGCATTTT

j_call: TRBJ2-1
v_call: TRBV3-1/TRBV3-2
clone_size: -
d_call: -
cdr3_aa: CASSQDYASYNEQFF
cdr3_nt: TGTGCCAGCAGCCAAGATTACGCGTCCTACAATGAGCAGTTCTTC

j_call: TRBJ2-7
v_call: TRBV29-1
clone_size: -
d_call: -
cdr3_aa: CSVEEGTEYWGYEQYF
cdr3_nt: TGCAGCGTTGAAGAGGGGACTGAATATTGGGGATACGAGCAGTACTTC

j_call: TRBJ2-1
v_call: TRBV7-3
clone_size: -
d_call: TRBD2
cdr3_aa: CASSSTSGSPEQFF
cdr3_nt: TGTGCCAGCAGTTCTACTAGCGGGAGCCCTGAGCAGTTCTTC

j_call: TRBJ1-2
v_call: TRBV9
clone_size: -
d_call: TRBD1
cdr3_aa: CASSVRRGQERGYTF
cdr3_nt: TGTGCCAGCAGCGTCCGACGAGGACAGGAACGGGGCTACACCTTC

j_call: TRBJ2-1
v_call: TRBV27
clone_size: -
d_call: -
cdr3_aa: CASSLRGPHYNEQFF
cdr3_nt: TGTGCCAGCAGTTTACGGGGGCCCCACTACAATGAGCAGTTCTTC

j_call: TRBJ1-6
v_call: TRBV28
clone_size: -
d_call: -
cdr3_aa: CASRFNSPLHF
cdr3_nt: TGTGCCAGCAGGTTTAATTCACCCCTCCACTTT

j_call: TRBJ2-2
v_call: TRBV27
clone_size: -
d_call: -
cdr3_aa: CASSFAKVTGELFF
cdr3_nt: TGTGCCAGCAGTTTCGCCAAGGTCACCGGGGAGCTGTTTTTT

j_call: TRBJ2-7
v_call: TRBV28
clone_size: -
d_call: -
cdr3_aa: CASKHREYEQYF
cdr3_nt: TGTGCCAGCAAGCACAGGGAATACGAGCAGTACTTC

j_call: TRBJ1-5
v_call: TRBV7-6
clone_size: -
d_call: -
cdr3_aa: CASSLGGGTDQPQHF
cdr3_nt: TGTGCCAGCAGCTTAGGCGGGGGAACCGATCAGCCCCAGCATTTT

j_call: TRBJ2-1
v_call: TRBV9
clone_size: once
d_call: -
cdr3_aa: CASSVEVYTEQFF
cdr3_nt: TGTGCCAGCAGCGTAGAAGTGTATACTGAGCAGTTCTTC

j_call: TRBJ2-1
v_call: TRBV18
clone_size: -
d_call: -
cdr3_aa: CASSPLIAANGEQFF
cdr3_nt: TGTGCCAGCTCACCTCTGATAGCGGCAAACGGTGAGCAGTTCTTC

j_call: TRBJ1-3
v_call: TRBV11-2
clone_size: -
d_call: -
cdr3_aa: CASSLFFRDLGNTIYF
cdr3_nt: TGTGCCAGCAGCCTCTTCTTCCGGGACCTTGGAAACACCATATATTTT

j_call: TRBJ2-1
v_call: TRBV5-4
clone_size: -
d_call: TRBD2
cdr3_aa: CASSTTGRKQFF
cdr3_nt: TGTGCCAGCAGTACCACCGGGAGGAAGCAGTTCTTC

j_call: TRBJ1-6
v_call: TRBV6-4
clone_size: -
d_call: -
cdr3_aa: CASSRDITNNSPLHF
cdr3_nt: TGTGCCAGCAGTAGGGACATCACAAATAATTCACCCCTCCACTTT

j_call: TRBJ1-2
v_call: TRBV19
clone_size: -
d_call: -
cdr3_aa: CASSMFDRPYGYTF
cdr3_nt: TGTGCCAGTAGTATGTTTGACAGACCTTATGGCTACACCTTC

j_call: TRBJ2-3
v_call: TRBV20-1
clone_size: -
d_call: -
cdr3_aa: CSASDDLAPDTQYF
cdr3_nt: TGCAGTGCTAGTGATGACCTGGCTCCAGATACGCAGTATTTT

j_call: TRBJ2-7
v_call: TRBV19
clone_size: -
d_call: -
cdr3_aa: CASSIGSGYYEQYF
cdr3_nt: TGTGCCAGTAGTATCGGGAGCGGGTACTACGAGCAGTACTTC

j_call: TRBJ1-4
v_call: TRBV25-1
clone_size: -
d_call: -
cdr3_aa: CASSPPVAEKLFF
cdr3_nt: TGTGCCAGCAGTCCCCCAGTGGCGGAAAAACTGTTTTTT

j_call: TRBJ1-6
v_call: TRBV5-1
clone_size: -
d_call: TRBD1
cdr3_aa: CASSLSGTGRSPLHF
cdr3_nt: TGCGCCAGCAGCTTGTCAGGGACAGGGAGGTCACCCCTCCACTTT

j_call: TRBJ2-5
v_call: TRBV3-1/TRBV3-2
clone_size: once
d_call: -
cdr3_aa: CASSLLASQETQYF
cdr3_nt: TGTGCCAGCAGCCTGCTAGCGAGCCAAGAGACCCAGTACTTC

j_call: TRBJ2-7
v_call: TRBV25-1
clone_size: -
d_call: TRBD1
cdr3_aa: CASSDTGTGDNEQYF
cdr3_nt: TGTGCCAGCAGTGACACCGGGACAGGGGATAACGAGCAGTACTTC

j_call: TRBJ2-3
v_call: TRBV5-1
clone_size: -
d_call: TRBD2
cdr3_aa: CASSYRLAGVVDTQYF
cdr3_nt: TGCGCCAGCAGCTATAGACTAGCGGGAGTGGTAGATACGCAGTATTTT

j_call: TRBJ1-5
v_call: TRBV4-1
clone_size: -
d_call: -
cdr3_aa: CASSQEKSYSNQPQHF
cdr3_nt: TGCGCCAGCAGCCAAGAGAAGTCCTATAGCAATCAGCCCCAGCATTTT

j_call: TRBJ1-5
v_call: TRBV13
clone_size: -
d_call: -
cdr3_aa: CASSLGQANLPQHF
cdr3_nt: TGTGCCAGCAGCTTAGGGCAGGCCAATCTGCCCCAGCATTTT

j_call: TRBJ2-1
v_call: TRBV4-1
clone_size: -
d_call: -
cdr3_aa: CASSHIFRVSSYNEQFF
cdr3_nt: TGCGCCAGCAGCCATATCTTCAGGGTAAGCTCCTACAATGAGCAGTTCTTC

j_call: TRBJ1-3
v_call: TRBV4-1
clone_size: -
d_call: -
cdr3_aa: CASSPRETGNTIYF
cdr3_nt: TGCGCCAGCAGCCCCAGGGAGACTGGAAACACCATATATTTT

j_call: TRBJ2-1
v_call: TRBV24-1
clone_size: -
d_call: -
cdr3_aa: CATSDLRPSGHNEQFF
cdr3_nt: TGTGCCACCAGTGACTTGCGGCCCTCGGGTCACAATGAGCAGTTCTTC

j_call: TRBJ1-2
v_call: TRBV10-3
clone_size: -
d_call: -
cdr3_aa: CAISESGNYGYTF
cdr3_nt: TGTGCCATCAGTGAATCAGGGAACTATGGCTACACCTTC

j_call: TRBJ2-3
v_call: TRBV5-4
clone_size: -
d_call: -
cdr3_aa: CASRSQRADTQYF
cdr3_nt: TGTGCCAGCAGATCGCAGAGGGCGGATACGCAGTATTTT

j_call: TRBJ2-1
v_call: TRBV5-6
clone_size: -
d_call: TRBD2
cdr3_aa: CASSLRIAGGSSYNEQFF
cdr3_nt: TGTGCCAGCAGCTTAAGAATAGCGGGAGGTTCCTCCTACAATGAGCAGTTCTTC

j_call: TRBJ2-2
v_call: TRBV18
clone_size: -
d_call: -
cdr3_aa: CASSLVQVGELFF
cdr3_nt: TGTGCCAGCTCACTTGTCCAGGTCGGGGAGCTGTTTTTT

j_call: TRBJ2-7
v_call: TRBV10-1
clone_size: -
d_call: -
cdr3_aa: CASSDGSRYEQYF
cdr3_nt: TGCGCCAGCAGTGACGGCAGCCGCTACGAGCAGTACTTC

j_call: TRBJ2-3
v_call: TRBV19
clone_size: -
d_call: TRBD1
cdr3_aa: CASSIDHLGTGRTDTQYF
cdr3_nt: TGTGCCAGTAGTATAGATCACCTCGGGACAGGCCGCACAGATACGCAGTATTTT

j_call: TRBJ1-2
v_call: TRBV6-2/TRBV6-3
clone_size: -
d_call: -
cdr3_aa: CASSYGRNYGYTF
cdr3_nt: TGTGCCAGCAGTTATGGACGGAACTATGGCTACACCTTC

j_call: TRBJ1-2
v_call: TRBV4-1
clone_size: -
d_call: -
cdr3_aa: CASSQEQRWDRDDYGYTF
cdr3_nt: TGCGCCAGCAGCCAAGAGCAAAGATGGGACCGGGATGACTATGGCTACACCTTC

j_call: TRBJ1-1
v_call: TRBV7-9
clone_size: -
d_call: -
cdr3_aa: CASSLGSRRVNTEAFF
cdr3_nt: TGTGCCAGCAGCTTAGGAAGTCGGCGGGTGAACACTGAAGCTTTCTTT

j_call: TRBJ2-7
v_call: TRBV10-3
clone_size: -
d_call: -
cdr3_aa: CAISENAGAYAEEQYF
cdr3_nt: TGTGCCATCAGTGAGAACGCAGGGGCGTATGCTGAAGAGCAGTACTTC

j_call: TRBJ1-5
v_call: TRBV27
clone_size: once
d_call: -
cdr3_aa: CASSLRQGNQPQHF
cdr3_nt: TGTGCCAGCAGTTTAAGACAGGGCAATCAGCCCCAGCATTTT

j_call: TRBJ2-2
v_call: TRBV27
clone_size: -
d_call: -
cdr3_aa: CATWPAGPGGGLFF
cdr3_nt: TGTGCCACTTGGCCGGCGGGACCCGGGGGAGGGCTGTTTTTT

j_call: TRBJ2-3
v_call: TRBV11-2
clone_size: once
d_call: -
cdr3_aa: CASSLDRLVTDTQYF
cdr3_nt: TGTGCCAGCAGCTTAGACCGACTGGTCACAGATACGCAGTATTTT

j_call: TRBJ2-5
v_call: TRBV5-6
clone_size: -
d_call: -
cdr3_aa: CASSIDRHYGRQETQYF
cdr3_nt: TGTGCCAGCAGCATCGACAGACACTACGGTCGGCAAGAGACCCAGTACTTC

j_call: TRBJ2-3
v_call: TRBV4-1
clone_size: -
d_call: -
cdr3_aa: CASSQELWGVDTQYF
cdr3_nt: TGCGCCAGCAGCCAAGAATTGTGGGGTGTGGATACGCAGTATTTT

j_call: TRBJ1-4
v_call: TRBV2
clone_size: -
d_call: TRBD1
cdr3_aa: CASHGQGALEKLFF
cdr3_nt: TGTGCCAGCCACGGACAGGGGGCGCTCGAAAAACTGTTTTTT

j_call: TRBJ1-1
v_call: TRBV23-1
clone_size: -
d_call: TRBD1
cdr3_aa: CASCQRRDRGHQRLYTEAFF
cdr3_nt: TGCGCCAGCTGTCAACGACGGGACAGGGGGCACCAGAGACTTTACACTGAAGCTTTCTTT

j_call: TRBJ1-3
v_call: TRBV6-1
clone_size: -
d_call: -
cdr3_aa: CASSEMLRQRRSGNTIYF
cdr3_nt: TGTGCCAGCAGTGAAATGTTAAGGCAGCGACGCTCTGGAAACACCATATATTTT